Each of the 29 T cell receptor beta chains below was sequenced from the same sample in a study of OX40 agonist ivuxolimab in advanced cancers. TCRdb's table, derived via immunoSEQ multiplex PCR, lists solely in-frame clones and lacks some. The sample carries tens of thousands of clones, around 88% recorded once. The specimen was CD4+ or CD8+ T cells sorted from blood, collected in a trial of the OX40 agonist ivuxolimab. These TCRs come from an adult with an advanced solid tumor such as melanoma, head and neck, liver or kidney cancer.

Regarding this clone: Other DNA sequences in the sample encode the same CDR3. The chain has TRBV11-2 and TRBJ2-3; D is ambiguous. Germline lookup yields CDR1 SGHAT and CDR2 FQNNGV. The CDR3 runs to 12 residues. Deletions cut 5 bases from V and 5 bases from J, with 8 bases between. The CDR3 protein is CASSPSKDTQYF. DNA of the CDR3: TGTGCCAGCAGCCCGAGTAAAGATACGCAGTATTTT.

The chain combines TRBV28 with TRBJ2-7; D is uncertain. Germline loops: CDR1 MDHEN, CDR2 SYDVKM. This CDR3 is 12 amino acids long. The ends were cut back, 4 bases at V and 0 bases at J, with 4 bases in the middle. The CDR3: CASSSSSYEQYF. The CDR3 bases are TGTGCCAGCAGTTCTAGCTCCTACGAGCAGTACTTC.

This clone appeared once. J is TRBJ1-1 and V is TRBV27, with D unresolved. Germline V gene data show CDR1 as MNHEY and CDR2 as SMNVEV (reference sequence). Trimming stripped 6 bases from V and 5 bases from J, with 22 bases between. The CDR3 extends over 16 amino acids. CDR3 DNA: TGTGCCAGCAGGCTTGACCGAAGCTGGGGAGGTACTGAAGCTTTCTTT. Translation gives CASRLDRSWGGTEAFF.

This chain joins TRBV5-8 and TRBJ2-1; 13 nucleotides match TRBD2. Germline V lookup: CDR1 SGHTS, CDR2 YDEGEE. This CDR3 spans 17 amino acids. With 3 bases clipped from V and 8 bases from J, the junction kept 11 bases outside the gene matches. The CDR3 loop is CASSSDRTSGGLDEQFF. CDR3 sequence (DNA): TGTGCCAGCAGCTCGGACCGGACTAGCGGGGGTTTGGATGAGCAGTTCTTC.

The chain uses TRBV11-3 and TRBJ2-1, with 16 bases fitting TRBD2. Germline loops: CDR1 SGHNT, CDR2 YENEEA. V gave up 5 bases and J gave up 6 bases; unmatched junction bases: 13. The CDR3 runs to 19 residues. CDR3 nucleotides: TGTGCCAGCAGCCCCCACGGGGGACTAGCGGGAGGGCCTGGCAATGAGCAGTTCTTC. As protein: CASSPHGGLAGGPGNEQFF.

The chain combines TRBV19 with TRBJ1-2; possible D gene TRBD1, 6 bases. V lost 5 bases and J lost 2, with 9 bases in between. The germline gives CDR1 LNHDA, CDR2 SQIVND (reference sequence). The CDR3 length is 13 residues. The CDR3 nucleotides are TGTGCCAGTAGTTCGACAGGCAACTATGGCTACACCTTC. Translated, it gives CASSSTGNYGYTF.

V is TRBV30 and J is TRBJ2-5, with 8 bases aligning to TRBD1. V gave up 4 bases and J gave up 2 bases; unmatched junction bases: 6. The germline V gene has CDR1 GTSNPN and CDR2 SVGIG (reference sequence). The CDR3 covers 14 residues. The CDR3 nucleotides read TGTGCCTGGAACCCAGGGGGCTGGCAAGAGACCCAGTACTTC. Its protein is CAWNPGGWQETQYF.

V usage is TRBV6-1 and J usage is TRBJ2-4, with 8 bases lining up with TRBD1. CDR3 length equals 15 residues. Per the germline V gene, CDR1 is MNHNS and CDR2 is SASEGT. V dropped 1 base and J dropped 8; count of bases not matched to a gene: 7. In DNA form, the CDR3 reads TGTGCCAGCAGTGAAGATAGGACAGGGCGGTACATTCAGTACTTC. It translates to CASSEDRTGRYIQYF.

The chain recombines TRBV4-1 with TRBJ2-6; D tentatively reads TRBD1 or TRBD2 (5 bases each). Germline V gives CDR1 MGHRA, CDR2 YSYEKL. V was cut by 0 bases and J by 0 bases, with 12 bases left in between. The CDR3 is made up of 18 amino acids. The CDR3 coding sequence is TGCGCCAGCAGCCAAGATCGGGACGGAAGCTCTGGGGCCAACGTCCTGACTTTC. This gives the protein CASSQDRDGSSGANVLTF.

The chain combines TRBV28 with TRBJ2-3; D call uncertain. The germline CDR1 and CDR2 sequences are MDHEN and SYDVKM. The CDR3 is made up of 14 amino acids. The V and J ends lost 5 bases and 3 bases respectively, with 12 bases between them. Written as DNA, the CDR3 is TGTGCCAGCAGTATCTCGCCCCGAACAGATACGCAGTATTTT. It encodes CASSISPRTDTQYF.

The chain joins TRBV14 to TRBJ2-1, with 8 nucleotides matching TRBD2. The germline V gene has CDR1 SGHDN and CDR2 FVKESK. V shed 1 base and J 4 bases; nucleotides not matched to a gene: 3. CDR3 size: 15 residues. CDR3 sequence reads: CASSQVIAGYNEQFF. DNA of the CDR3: TGTGCCAGCAGCCAAGTGATAGCGGGGTACAATGAGCAGTTCTTC.

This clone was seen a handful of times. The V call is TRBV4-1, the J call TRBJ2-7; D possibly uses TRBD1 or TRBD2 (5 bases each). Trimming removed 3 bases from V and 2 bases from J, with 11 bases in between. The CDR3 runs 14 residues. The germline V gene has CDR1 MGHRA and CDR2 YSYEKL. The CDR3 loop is CASSHPGRTYEQYF. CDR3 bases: TGCGCCAGCAGCCACCCGGGACGAACCTACGAGCAGTACTTC.

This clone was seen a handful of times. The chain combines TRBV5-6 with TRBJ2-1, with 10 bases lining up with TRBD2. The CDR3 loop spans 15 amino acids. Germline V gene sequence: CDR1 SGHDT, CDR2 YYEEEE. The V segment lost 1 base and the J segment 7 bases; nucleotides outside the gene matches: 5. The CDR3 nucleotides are TGTGCCAGCAGCTTGCGGACTAGCGGAGTGAATGAGCAGTTCTTC. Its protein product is CASSLRTSGVNEQFF. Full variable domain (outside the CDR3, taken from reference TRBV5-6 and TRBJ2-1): DAGVTQSPTHLIKTRGQQVTLRCSPKSGHDTVSWYQQALGQGPQFIFQYYEEEERQRGNFPDRFSGHQFPNYSSELNVNALLLGDSALYLCASSLRTSGVNEQFFGPGTRLTVL.

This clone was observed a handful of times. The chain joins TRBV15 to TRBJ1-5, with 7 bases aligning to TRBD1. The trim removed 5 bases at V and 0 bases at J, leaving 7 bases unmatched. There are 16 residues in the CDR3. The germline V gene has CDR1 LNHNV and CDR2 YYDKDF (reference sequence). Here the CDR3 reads CATSARDSSSNQPQHF. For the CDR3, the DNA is TGTGCCACCAGCGCTAGGGACAGTAGTAGCAATCAGCCCCAGCATTTT.

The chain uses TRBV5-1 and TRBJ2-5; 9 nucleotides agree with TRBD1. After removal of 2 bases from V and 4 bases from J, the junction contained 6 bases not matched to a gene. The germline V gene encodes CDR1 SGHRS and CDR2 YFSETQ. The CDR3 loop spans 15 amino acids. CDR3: CASSLSGTGRETQYF. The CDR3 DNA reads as TGCGCCAGCAGCTTATCCGGGACAGGGAGAGAGACCCAGTACTTC.

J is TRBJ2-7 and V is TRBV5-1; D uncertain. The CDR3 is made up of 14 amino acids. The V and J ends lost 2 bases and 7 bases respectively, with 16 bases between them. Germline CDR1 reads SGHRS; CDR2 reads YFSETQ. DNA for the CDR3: TGCGCCAGCAGCTTATCAGTGGGCTTGAGGGAGCAGTACTTC. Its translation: CASSLSVGLREQYF. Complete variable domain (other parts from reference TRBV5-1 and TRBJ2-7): KAGVTQTPRYLIKTRGQQVTLSCSPISGHRSVSWYQQTPGQGLQFLFEYFSETQRNKGNFPGRFSGRQFSNSRSEMNVSTLELGDSALYLCASSLSVGLREQYFGPGTRLTVT.

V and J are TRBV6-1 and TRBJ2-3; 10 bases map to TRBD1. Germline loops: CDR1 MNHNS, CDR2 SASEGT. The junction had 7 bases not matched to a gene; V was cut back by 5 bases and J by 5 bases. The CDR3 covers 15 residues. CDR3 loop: CASSTPGQGLDTQYF. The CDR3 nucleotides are TGTGCCAGCAGTACACCGGGACAGGGGCTAGATACGCAGTATTTT.

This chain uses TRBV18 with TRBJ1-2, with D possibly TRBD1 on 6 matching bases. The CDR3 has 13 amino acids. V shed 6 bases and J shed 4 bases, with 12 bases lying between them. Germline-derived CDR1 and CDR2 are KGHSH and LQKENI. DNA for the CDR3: TGTGCCAGCTCGCAGGGGACTGCCTATGGCTACACCTTC. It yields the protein CASSQGTAYGYTF.

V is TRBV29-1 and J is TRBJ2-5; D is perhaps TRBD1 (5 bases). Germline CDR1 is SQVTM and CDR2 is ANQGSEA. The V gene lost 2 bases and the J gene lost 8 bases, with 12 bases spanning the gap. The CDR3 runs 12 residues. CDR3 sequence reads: CSVEKGVLTQYF. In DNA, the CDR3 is TGCAGCGTTGAAAAAGGGGTTCTTACCCAGTACTTC.

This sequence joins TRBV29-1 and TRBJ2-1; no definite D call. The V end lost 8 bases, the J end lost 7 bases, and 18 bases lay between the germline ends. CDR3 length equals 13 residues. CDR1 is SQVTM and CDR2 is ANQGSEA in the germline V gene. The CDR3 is CSPFVVSRNEQFF. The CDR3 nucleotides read TGCAGCCCGTTTGTGGTGAGCCGGAATGAGCAGTTCTTC.

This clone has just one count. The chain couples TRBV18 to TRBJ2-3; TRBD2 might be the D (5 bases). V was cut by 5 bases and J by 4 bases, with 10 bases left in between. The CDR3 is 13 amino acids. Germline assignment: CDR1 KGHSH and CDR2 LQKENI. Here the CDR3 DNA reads TGTGCCAGCTCAGAGGTGGAGGCAGATACGCAGTATTTT. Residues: CASSEVEADTQYF.

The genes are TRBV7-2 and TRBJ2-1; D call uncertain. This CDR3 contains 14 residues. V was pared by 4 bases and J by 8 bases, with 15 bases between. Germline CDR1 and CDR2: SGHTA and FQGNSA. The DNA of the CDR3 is TGTGCCAGCAGCTCCCGGCCAGGAGCCTATGAGCAGTTCTTC. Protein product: CASSSRPGAYEQFF.

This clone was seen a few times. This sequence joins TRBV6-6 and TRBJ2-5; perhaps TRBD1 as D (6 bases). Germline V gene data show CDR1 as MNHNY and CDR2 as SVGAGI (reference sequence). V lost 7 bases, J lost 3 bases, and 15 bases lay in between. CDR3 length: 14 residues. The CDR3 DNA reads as TGTGCCAGCACCAAGGGTAGGGGGAAAGAGACCCAGTACTTC. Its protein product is CASTKGRGKETQYF.

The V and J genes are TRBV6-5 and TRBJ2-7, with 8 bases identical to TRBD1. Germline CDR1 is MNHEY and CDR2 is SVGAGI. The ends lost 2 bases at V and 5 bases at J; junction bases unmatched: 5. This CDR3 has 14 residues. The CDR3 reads CASSYRDRTHEQYF. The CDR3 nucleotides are TGTGCCAGCAGTTACAGGGACAGGACCCACGAGCAGTACTTC.

CDR3 amino acids: CAWSVLSGRWDNEQFF. CDR3 coding DNA: TGTGCCTGGAGTGTACTTAGTGGTCGGTGGGACAATGAGCAGTTCTTC. V usage is TRBV30 and J usage is TRBJ2-1; no clear D. Germline CDR1 GTSNPN, CDR2 SVGIG (reference sequence). CDR3 length equals 16 residues. Trimming shortened V by 0 bases and J by 5 bases, and 17 bases separated the two germline ends.

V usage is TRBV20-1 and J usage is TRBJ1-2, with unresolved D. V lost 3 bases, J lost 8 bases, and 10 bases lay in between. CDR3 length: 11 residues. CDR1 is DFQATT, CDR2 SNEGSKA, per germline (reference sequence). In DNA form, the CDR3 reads TGCAGTGCTAGCCCTCAGAGGGGCTACACCTTC. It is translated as CSASPQRGYTF.

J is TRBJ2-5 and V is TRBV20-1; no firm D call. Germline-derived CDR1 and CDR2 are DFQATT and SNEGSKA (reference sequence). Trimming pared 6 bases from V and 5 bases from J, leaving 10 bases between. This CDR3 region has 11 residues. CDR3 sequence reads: CSARLGETQYF. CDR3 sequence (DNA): TGCAGTGCCCGCTTAGGGGAGACCCAGTACTTC.

The CDR3 DNA follows: TGTGCCAGTAGTATATCGACAGGTTGGGGCGATGAGCAGTTCTTC. This sequence encodes CASSISTGWGDEQFF. The chain links TRBV19 to TRBJ2-1, with D maybe TRBD1 (6 bases). The germline V gene has CDR1 LNHDA and CDR2 SQIVND (reference sequence). CDR3 length: 15 residues. V lost 2 bases and J 8 bases, leaving 16 bases between the germline ends.

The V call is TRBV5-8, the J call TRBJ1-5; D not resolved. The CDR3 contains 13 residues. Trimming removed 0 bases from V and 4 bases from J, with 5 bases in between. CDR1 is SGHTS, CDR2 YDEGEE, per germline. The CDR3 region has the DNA TGTGCCAGCAGCTTGGAAGCTAATCAGCCCCAGCATTTT. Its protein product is CASSLEANQPQHF.